This T cell receptor (beta chain) emerged from a study of shared clonotypes between healthy human individuals. Study summary: The composition of the donors was a couple of women and a few men aged 18 to 49.

On this clone: The antigen is unknown.

The assay used deep level. The data were produced by immunoSEQ multiplex PCR, yet TCRdb's version contains in-frame clones alone and is incomplete. The sample contains around 440,000 clones, approximately 80% of which appear only once. The donors were all Caucasian adults (living in Nashville, Tennessee). The study, taken as a whole, reports: Sharing of clonotypes among donors was expected to vary with sequencing depth.

The sample consisted of PBMCs. The sequence came from a woman aged 40-49 years in good health. Some clones in this sample may be carry-over from other donors' samples.

DNA of the CDR3: TGTGCCAGCAGCGTAGTTGCGAACTCCTACAATGAGCAGTTCTTC. Protein: CASSVVANSYNEQFF. The gene calls are TRBV9 and TRBJ2-1, with no clear D. CDR1 and CDR2 (germline): SGDLS, YYNGEE. V lost 0 bases and J lost 0, with 7 bases in between. CDR3 length equals 15 residues. The full variable domain, with the rest looked up from reference TRBV9 and TRBJ2-1, is DSGVTQTPKHLITATGQRVTLRCSPRSGDLSVYWYQQSLDQGLQFLIQYYNGEERAKGNILERFSAQQFPDLHSELNLSSLELGDSALYFCASSVVANSYNEQFFGPGTRLTVL.